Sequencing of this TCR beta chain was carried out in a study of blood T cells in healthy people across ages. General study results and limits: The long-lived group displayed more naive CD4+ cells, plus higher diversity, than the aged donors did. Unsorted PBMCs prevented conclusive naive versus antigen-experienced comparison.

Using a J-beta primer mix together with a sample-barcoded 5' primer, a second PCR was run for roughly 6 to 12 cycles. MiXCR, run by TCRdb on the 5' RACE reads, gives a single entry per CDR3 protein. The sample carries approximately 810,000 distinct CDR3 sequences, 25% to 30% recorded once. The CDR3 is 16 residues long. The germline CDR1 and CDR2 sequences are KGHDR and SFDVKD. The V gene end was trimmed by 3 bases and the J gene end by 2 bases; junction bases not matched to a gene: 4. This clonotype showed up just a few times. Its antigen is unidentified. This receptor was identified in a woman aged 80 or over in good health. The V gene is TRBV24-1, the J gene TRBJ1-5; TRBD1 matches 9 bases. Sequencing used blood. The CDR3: CATSDTDRGGNQPQHF. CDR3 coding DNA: TGTGCCACCAGTGATACGGACAGGGGCGGCAATCAGCCCCAGCATTTT.